One sample yielded the 30 T cell receptor beta chains listed below, sequenced in a study of OX40 agonist ivuxolimab in advanced cancers. Generated by immunoSEQ multiplex PCR, the TCRdb table keeps only in-frame clones and is missing some. The repertoire consists of some 59,000 clones, with just under 90% occurring once and the leading ten covering 5% to 5.5%. The sample here was CD4+ or CD8+ T cells sorted from blood, taken in a trial of the OX40 agonist ivuxolimab. The receptors were gathered from an adult with an advanced solid tumor such as melanoma, head and neck, liver or kidney cancer.

V is TRBV7-2 and J is TRBJ2-7; D not certain. This CDR3 is 13 amino acids long. The V gene lost 2 bases and the J gene lost 3 bases, with 8 bases spanning the gap. Germline CDR1 and CDR2: SGHTA and FQGNSA. CDR3 sequence reads: CASSLLVNYEQYF. The CDR3 DNA sequence: TGTGCCAGCAGCTTACTGGTAAACTACGAGCAGTACTTC.

The CDR3 coding sequence is TGTGCCAACCGGCGGGAGTTGGGAGAGACCCAGTACTTC. Translating gives CANRRELGETQYF. The chain combines TRBV21-1 with TRBJ2-5; the table gives TRBD2 as D, unverified against the DNA. TRBV21-1 is classified as a pseudogene. The CDR3 spans 13 residues.

The chain employs TRBV7-9 and TRBJ2-7; perhaps TRBD2 as D (6 bases). This CDR3 has 14 residues. Trimming removed 3 bases at V and 6 bases at J, with 15 bases between. Germline values: CDR1 SEHNR, CDR2 FQNEAQ (reference sequence). In DNA form, the CDR3 reads TGTGCCAGCAGCTTGAGATTCGTCGGGAGCGAGCAGTACTTC. Translation: CASSLRFVGSEQYF.

This clone appeared a single time. The chain employs TRBV12-2 and TRBJ2-1; the table gives TRBD2 as D, unverified against the DNA. TRBV12-2 is a known pseudogene. The CDR3 consists of 14 residues. CDR3 sequence: CASRFSGAWNEQFF. The CDR3 DNA reads as TGTGCAAGTCGCTTTAGCGGGGCGTGGAATGAGCAGTTCTTC.

The chain employs TRBV5-6 and TRBJ2-7, with TRBD1 identical over 9 bases. CDR3 length equals 18 residues. Germline CDR1 and CDR2: SGHDT and YYEEEE. V trimming: 1 base; J trimming: 2 bases; junction bases outside the gene matches: 13. The CDR3 DNA follows: TGTGCCAGCAGCTTGATTTTTTTTGGGGACAGGGAGCCCTACGAGCAGTACTTC. Protein sequence: CASSLIFFGDREPYEQYF.

This clone has only one observation. The chain couples TRBV6-1 to TRBJ2-7; D is tentatively TRBD1 or TRBD2 (5 bases each). The CDR3 has 15 residues. The V and J ends lost 3 bases and 2 bases respectively, with 14 bases between them. Per germline, CDR1 MNHNS and CDR2 SASEGT. The CDR3 DNA sequence: TGTGCCAGCAGTGAGACCCGGGACGCTGCCTACGAGCAGTACTTC. Amino acids: CASSETRDAAYEQYF.

This clone has just one count. V gene TRBV18 combines with J gene TRBJ2-1, with 11 positions matching TRBD1. CDR3 length equals 15 residues. Germline lookup yields CDR1 KGHSH and CDR2 LQKENI. V lost 2 bases, J lost 8 bases, and 5 bases stayed unmatched. The CDR3 loop is CASSPWDRGSDEQFF. In DNA form, the CDR3 reads TGTGCCAGCTCACCATGGGACAGGGGGAGTGATGAGCAGTTCTTC.

In nucleotides, the CDR3 is TGCGCCAGCAGCCGCATGGCGGACAGGGATAACTATGGCTACACCTTC. It translates to CASSRMADRDNYGYTF. V usage is TRBV4-1 and J usage is TRBJ1-2, with TRBD1 matching 8 bases. This CDR3 comprises 16 residues. V was pared by 4 bases and J by 1 base, with 8 bases of the junction left unmatched. The V gene's germline CDR1 is MGHRA and CDR2 YSYEKL.

This chain connects TRBV5-1 to TRBJ2-1; D unresolved. The V end lost 0 bases, the J end lost 4 bases, and 5 bases lay between the germline ends. This CDR3 has 13 amino acids. Germline CDR1 is SGHRS and CDR2 is YFSETQ. CDR3 sequence: CASSLVPYNEQFF. CDR3 nucleotides: TGCGCCAGCAGCTTGGTCCCGTACAATGAGCAGTTCTTC.

The genes are TRBV4-1 and TRBJ2-3; 8 nucleotides agree with TRBD2. Per the germline V gene, CDR1 is MGHRA and CDR2 is YSYEKL. This CDR3 spans 16 amino acids. V lost 1 base and J lost 4; bases outside the gene matches: 7. Here the CDR3 DNA reads TGCGCCAGCAGCCAAGTAGGGCGGGAGGATGCAGATACGCAGTATTTT. Encoded protein: CASSQVGREDADTQYF.

The chain is built from TRBV6-5 and TRBJ2-7, with 7 bases fitting TRBD2. The CDR3 covers 15 residues. The V gene end was trimmed by 6 bases and the J gene end by 3 bases; junction bases not matched to a gene: 11. CDR1 and CDR2 from the germline V gene are MNHEY and SVGAGI. CDR3 DNA: TGTGCCAGCAGCTCCGGAGGGAGGGCCCTCTACGAGCAGTACTTC. It codes for CASSSGGRALYEQYF.

J is TRBJ1-2 and V is TRBV27, with D perhaps matching TRBD1 (5 bases). The V gene's germline CDR1 is MNHEY and CDR2 SMNVEV (reference sequence). The CDR3 loop spans 14 amino acids. V was pared by 5 bases and J by 5 bases, with 15 bases between. CDR3 residues: CASSTLLGGYGYTF. The CDR3 nucleotides are TGTGCCAGCAGTACACTCCTGGGGGGGTATGGCTACACCTTC.

The chain combines TRBV18 with TRBJ2-7, with 8 bases aligning to TRBD2. V gave up 8 bases and J gave up 6 bases; unmatched junction bases: 12. The length of the CDR3 is 14 residues. Germline V gene sequence: CDR1 KGHSH, CDR2 LQKENI. CDR3 coding DNA: TGTGCCAGCCAGCAGGGACTAGAGTGGGGCGAGCAGTACTTC. It yields the protein CASQQGLEWGEQYF.

The chain's CDR3 is CASSPRQEDYNEQFF. The CDR3 bases are TGTGCCAGCAGCCCACGACAGGAGGACTACAATGAGCAGTTCTTC. The chain recombines TRBV7-2 with TRBJ2-1; a weak D match, TRBD1 (6 bases). Deletions cut 5 bases from V and 3 bases from J, with 14 bases between. The germline gives CDR1 SGHTA, CDR2 FQGNSA. This CDR3 region has 15 residues.

The chain carries TRBV11-2 and TRBJ2-1; possible D gene TRBD2, 6 bases. Germline CDR1 is SGHAT and CDR2 is FQNNGV. This CDR3 contains 18 residues. Trimming took off 4 bases at V and 9 bases at J, with 28 bases between the two ends. CDR3 loop: CASSSTPIAAPPISEQFF. CDR3 coding DNA: TGTGCCAGCAGCTCCACCCCCATAGCGGCCCCCCCTATTAGTGAGCAGTTCTTC.

The chain couples TRBV7-9 to TRBJ2-3; D may be TRBD1 or TRBD2 (6 bases each). Trimming cost V 5 bases and J 1 base, with 19 bases left between them. This CDR3 region has 17 residues. Germline V gives CDR1 SEHNR, CDR2 FQNEAQ (reference sequence). CDR3 sequence (DNA): TGTGCCAGCAGCCCACCGGGGGCTAGCAGACGCACAGATACGCAGTATTTT. Amino acid sequence: CASSPPGASRRTDTQYF.

V and J are TRBV30 and TRBJ2-1; 9 nucleotides align to TRBD2. Germline CDR1 and CDR2: GTSNPN and SVGIG (reference sequence). J lost 4 bases, V lost 5 bases, and 6 bases had no gene match. The CDR3 loop spans 14 amino acids. The CDR3 region is CAWAKGLAYNEQFF. CDR3 DNA: TGTGCCTGGGCCAAGGGACTAGCTTACAATGAGCAGTTCTTC.

The chain couples TRBV19 to TRBJ1-1; 7 bases are shared with TRBD1. This CDR3 region has 17 residues. V shed 6 bases, J shed 1 base, and the junction held 14 bases outside the gene matches. Germline V lookup: CDR1 LNHDA, CDR2 SQIVND (reference sequence). DNA for the CDR3: TGTGCCAGTAGGAGCCGGGACACAGGGGTTGGGAACACTGAAGCTTTCTTT. Translating it yields CASRSRDTGVGNTEAFF.

The chain is built from TRBV18 and TRBJ1-1, with TRBD1 matching over 9 bases. V lost 2 bases to trimming and J lost 1 base; unmatched junction nucleotides: 2. CDR3 length: 15 residues. Germline assignment: CDR1 KGHSH and CDR2 LQKENI. This chain's CDR3 is CASSPSGQGNTEAFF. DNA for the CDR3: TGTGCCAGCTCACCATCGGGACAGGGGAACACTGAAGCTTTCTTT.

The chain couples TRBV7-9 to TRBJ1-1; TRBD1 matches 8 bases. Germline CDR1 is SEHNR and CDR2 is FQNEAQ (reference sequence). V trimming: 5 bases; J trimming: 5 bases; junction bases outside the gene matches: 7. This CDR3 contains 14 residues. CDR3 region: CASSKQGGTTEAFF. CDR3 sequence (DNA): TGTGCCAGCAGCAAACAGGGGGGTACGACTGAAGCTTTCTTT.

J is TRBJ2-7 and V is TRBV20-1, with 7 bases that match TRBD2. The CDR3 extends over 10 amino acids. Germline V gene lookup returns CDR1 DFQATT and CDR2 SNEGSKA (reference sequence). The V gene end was trimmed by 4 bases and the J gene end by 13 bases; junction bases not matched to a gene: 7. CDR3 sequence reads: CSATETSIYF. The CDR3 nucleotides are TGCAGTGCTACCGAGACTAGCATATACTTC.

In DNA form, the CDR3 reads TGTGCCAGCAGCGCCGGGCCACAGTTCTCTGGAAACACCATATATTTT. This gives the protein CASSAGPQFSGNTIYF. This chain uses TRBV9 with TRBJ1-3; unclear D gene. Per germline, CDR1 SGDLS and CDR2 YYNGEE. Trimming cost V 3 bases and J 0 bases, with 13 bases left between them. The CDR3 covers 16 residues.

The rearrangement links TRBV5-4 to TRBJ2-3; 10 nucleotides agree with TRBD2. From germline, CDR1 is SGHNT and CDR2 YYREEE (reference sequence). The CDR3 spans 16 residues. With V trimmed by 4 bases and J by 4 bases, 9 bases remained unmatched. The CDR3 reads CASSQRTSGPADTQYF. The DNA for the CDR3 is TGTGCCAGCAGCCAACGGACTAGCGGTCCGGCAGATACGCAGTATTTT.

The CDR3 spells CASSAGPPGSTDTQYF. CDR3 DNA sequence: TGTGCCAGCAGCGCCGGTCCGCCCGGGAGCACAGATACGCAGTATTTT. The V call is TRBV9, the J call TRBJ2-3; D is unclear. Germline CDR1 and CDR2: SGDLS and YYNGEE. The CDR3 length is 16 residues. Trimming cost V 3 bases and J 0 bases, with 14 bases left between them. The variable domain in full, with the rest retrieved from reference TRBV9 and TRBJ2-3, is DSGVTQTPKHLITATGQRVTLRCSPRSGDLSVYWYQQSLDQGLQFLIQYYNGEERAKGNILERFSAQQFPDLHSELNLSSLELGDSALYFCASSAGPPGSTDTQYFGPGTRLTVL.

The rearrangement links TRBV14 to TRBJ1-1; D unresolved. Germline V gene sequence: CDR1 SGHDN, CDR2 FVKESK. Trimming stripped 2 bases from V and 3 bases from J, with 7 bases between. The CDR3 length is 13 residues. The CDR3 sequence: CASSQQPHTEAFF. CDR3 nucleotide sequence: TGTGCCAGCAGCCAACAGCCTCACACTGAAGCTTTCTTT. The full variable domain, with the rest looked up from reference TRBV14 and TRBJ1-1, is EAGVTQFPSHSVIEKGQTVTLRCDPISGHDNLYWYRRVMGKEIKFLLHFVKESKQDESGMPNNRFLAERTGGTYSTLKVQPAELEDSGVYFCASSQQPHTEAFFGQGTRLTVV.

The genes are TRBV11-2 and TRBJ2-1, with D perhaps TRBD2 (6 bases). The CDR3 consists of 16 residues. Germline V gene lookup returns CDR1 SGHAT and CDR2 FQNNGV. The V gene lost 6 bases and the J gene lost 9 bases, with 24 bases spanning the gap. The chain's CDR3 is CASRPVGDWGVGEQFF. The CDR3 DNA follows: TGTGCCAGCAGGCCAGTGGGGGACTGGGGGGTCGGTGAGCAGTTCTTC.

V usage is TRBV5-4 and J usage is TRBJ1-1; D may be TRBD1 (6 bases). Germline CDR1 is SGHNT and CDR2 is YYREEE (reference sequence). V was shortened by 5 bases and J by 0 bases, with 17 bases between the two germline ends. This CDR3 is 16 amino acids long. As DNA, the CDR3 is TGTGCCAGCAGGAAGTCGGGACAACCCATGAACACTGAAGCTTTCTTT. It yields the protein CASRKSGQPMNTEAFF. Full variable domain (remainder filled in from reference TRBV5-4 and TRBJ1-1): ETGVTQSPTHLIKTRGQQVTLRCSSQSGHNTVSWYQQALGQGPQFIFQYYREEENGRGNFPPRFSGLQFPNYSSELNVNALELDDSALYLCASRKSGQPMNTEAFFGQGTRLTVV.

Comment on this clone: Other nucleotide sequences from this sample produce the same CDR3. J is TRBJ1-2 and V is TRBV28; D is unresolved. Germline V lookup: CDR1 MDHEN, CDR2 SYDVKM. V dropped 2 bases and J dropped 6 bases, with 16 bases sitting between them. The CDR3 spans 15 residues. CDR3 in amino acids: CASSLTLPRVHGYTF. The CDR3 DNA is TGTGCCAGCAGTTTAACCCTCCCGAGGGTTCATGGCTACACCTTC.

The genes are TRBV19 and TRBJ2-5; TRBD2 might be the D (5 bases). There are 13 residues in the CDR3. Per germline, CDR1 LNHDA and CDR2 SQIVND (reference sequence). V was cut by 1 base and J by 4 bases, with 7 bases left in between. This chain's CDR3 is CASSIVGRETQYF. In DNA form, the CDR3 reads TGTGCCAGTAGTATAGTAGGGAGAGAGACCCAGTACTTC.

V and J are TRBV5-1 and TRBJ2-1; TRBD2 agrees at 13 bases. Trimming at V came to 5 bases and at J to 6 bases, leaving 5 bases not matched to a gene. Per germline, CDR1 SGHRS and CDR2 YFSETQ. The CDR3 runs to 15 residues. The CDR3 DNA reads TGCGCCAGCAGACCACTAGCGGGAGGGCCCAATGAGCAGTTCTTC. It codes for CASRPLAGGPNEQFF. Looking up the rest from reference TRBV5-1 and TRBJ2-1 gives the full variable domain: KAGVTQTPRYLIKTRGQQVTLSCSPISGHRSVSWYQQTPGQGLQFLFEYFSETQRNKGNFPGRFSGRQFSNSRSEMNVSTLELGDSALYLCASRPLAGGPNEQFFGPGTRLTVL.